A selection of T cell receptor beta chains follows, all from one sample in a study of shared clonotypes between healthy human individuals. Libraries were prepared by immunoSEQ multiplex PCR; TCRdb keeps only in-frame clonotypes and omits some of them. The profile shows approximately 2,200,000 clones, just over 90% of them singletons. The source material was naive CD8+ T cells from PBMCs. These receptors all stem from a man younger than 30 in good health. Some clones in this sample may be carry-over from other donors' samples. The conserved cysteine and the conserved F or W are not part of the CDR3 here.

CDR3 protein: ASSVGREGSGANVLT
V gene: TRBV4-3
J gene: TRBJ2-6

CDR3 protein: ASSDWTDLNQPQH
V gene: TRBV2
J gene: TRBJ1-5

CDR3 protein: ASSPRGMGSGTDTQY
V gene: TRBV18
J gene: TRBJ2-3

CDR3 protein: SVTGVATEAF
V gene: TRBV29-1
J gene: TRBJ1-1

CDR3 protein: ASQDRSYTEAF
V gene: TRBV28
J gene: TRBJ1-1

CDR3 protein: ASSYSLSEQY
V gene: TRBV6-6
J gene: TRBJ2-7

CDR3 protein: ASGAGTNEQF
V gene: TRBV27
J gene: TRBJ2-1

CDR3 protein: ASSRYRASAEVAYSTDTQY
V gene: TRBV5-1
J gene: TRBJ2-3

CDR3 protein: ASSSLHRNPSEQY
V gene: TRBV7-9
J gene: TRBJ2-7

CDR3 protein: ASNLGGGEQF
V gene: TRBV5-1
J gene: TRBJ2-1

CDR3 protein: ASSYGRFEGYT
V gene: TRBV6-5
J gene: TRBJ1-2

CDR3 protein: ASSLAIRVRDAEAF
V gene: TRBV5-1
J gene: TRBJ1-1

CDR3 protein: ASSLPGSEQY
V gene: TRBV10-1
J gene: TRBJ2-7

CDR3 protein: AIGQGARNYGYT
V gene: TRBV6-1
J gene: TRBJ1-2

CDR3 protein: ASSYSASNEQY
V gene: TRBV6-6
J gene: TRBJ2-7

CDR3 protein: ASSGASYSNQPQH
V gene: TRBV19
J gene: TRBJ1-5

CDR3 protein: ASSLKTGGQNEKLF
V gene: TRBV7-9
J gene: TRBJ1-4

CDR3 protein: ASSLYSGTARLYEQY
V gene: TRBV7-6
J gene: TRBJ2-7

CDR3 protein: ASSLGLAGLYNEQF
V gene: TRBV5-1
J gene: TRBJ2-1

CDR3 protein: ASRGTSGREANTGELF
V gene: TRBV2
J gene: TRBJ2-2

CDR3 protein: ATSRDRDRGYNEQF
V gene: TRBV15
J gene: TRBJ2-1

CDR3 protein: ASRGTVQANYGYT
V gene: TRBV6-1
J gene: TRBJ1-2

CDR3 protein: ASRGTGGKGYT
V gene: TRBV2
J gene: TRBJ1-2

CDR3 protein: ASSHSPGVGTSGKNEQF
V gene: TRBV14
J gene: TRBJ2-1

CDR3 protein: ASSDLGRNYGYT
V gene: TRBV6-1
J gene: TRBJ1-2

CDR3 protein: ASSSRHSVGKSSGNTIY
V gene: TRBV9
J gene: TRBJ1-3

CDR3 protein: ASSLAGGHEQF
V gene: TRBV27
J gene: TRBJ2-1

CDR3 protein: ASSYAGRETQY
V gene: TRBV6-5
J gene: TRBJ2-5